These 21 T cell receptor beta chains were all obtained from the same sample, sequenced in a study of cytomegalovirus exposure and HLA in healthy donors (TCRdb year 2017). Receptor libraries were prepared by the immunoSEQ multiplex PCR assay. For the multiplex PCR, a mixture combining 60 forward primers for TCR Vbeta segments and 13 reverse primers for TCR Jbeta segments was used. TCRdb stores this immuneACCESS table with in-frame sequences only. Part of the clones is absent; in the studies checked, under half of the shortfall reflects unresolved V genes, and no reason is known for the rest. The sample table holds 200,000 to 250,000 clones. The ten largest clonotypes hold more than 0.75% of the sample. The sample comprised PBMCs. These receptors originate from a woman younger than 45 in good health and CMV-seropositive.

CDR3 in amino acids: CASSSGSGRYEQYF. The DNA of the CDR3 is TGTGCCAGCAGCTCGGGTAGCGGGAGATACGAGCAGTACTTC. The V gene is TRBV7-9, the J gene TRBJ2-7; TRBD2 matches at 9 bases. Per the germline V gene, CDR1 is SEHNR and CDR2 is FQNEAQ (reference sequence). The CDR3 spans 14 residues. Losses at the gene ends were 4 bases for V and 4 bases for J; bases not matched to a gene: 5.

V usage is TRBV7-9 and J usage is TRBJ2-7, with TRBD1 matching over 7 bases. This CDR3 is 15 amino acids long. After removal of 5 bases from V and 3 bases from J, the junction contained 10 bases not matched to a gene. CDR1 and CDR2 from the germline V gene are SEHNR and FQNEAQ (reference sequence). The CDR3 sequence: CASSPTGAEYYEQYF. In DNA form, the CDR3 reads TGTGCCAGCAGCCCTACAGGGGCAGAATACTACGAGCAGTACTTC.

The rearrangement uses TRBV5-8 and TRBJ2-5, with 10 bases identical to TRBD1. The CDR3 loop spans 17 amino acids. The ends lost 4 bases at V and 4 bases at J; junction bases unmatched: 13. Germline-derived CDR1 and CDR2 are SGHTS and YDEGEE. The CDR3 sequence is CASSPGQGVVSGETQYF. The CDR3 nucleotides are TGTGCCAGCAGCCCCGGACAGGGGGTAGTCTCGGGAGAGACCCAGTACTTC.

The chain has TRBV27 and TRBJ2-7; tentative D call: TRBD1 (5 bases). Germline V gives CDR1 MNHEY, CDR2 SMNVEV (reference sequence). This CDR3 spans 15 amino acids. Trimming took off 3 bases at V and 2 bases at J, with 14 bases between the two ends. CDR3 sequence reads: CASSLIREIPYEQYF. CDR3 nucleotides: TGTGCCAGCAGTTTGATCAGGGAAATTCCCTACGAGCAGTACTTC.

The chain has TRBV7-8 and TRBJ1-2; D is undetermined. Germline-derived CDR1 and CDR2 are SGHVS and FQNEAQ. V lost 3 bases to trimming and J lost 0 bases, with 5 bases between them. The CDR3 contains 13 residues. The CDR3 is CASSFSANYGYTF. DNA of the CDR3: TGTGCCAGCAGCTTTTCCGCTAACTATGGCTACACCTTC.

The rearrangement joins TRBV25-1 to TRBJ2-1; D perhaps matches TRBD1 (5 bases). There are 15 residues in the CDR3. Germline CDR1 reads MGHDK; CDR2 reads SYGVNS. The ends were cut back, 3 bases at V and 1 base at J, with 10 bases in the middle. In nucleotides, the CDR3 is TGTGCCAGCAGTGAGTCCAGGGCTTCCTACAATGAGCAGTTCTTC. Amino acid sequence: CASSESRASYNEQFF.

For this clone: Additional DNA sequences in this sample encode the identical CDR3. The chain combines TRBV29-1 with TRBJ2-3, with 8 bases aligning to TRBD2. Germline trimming cut 4 bases from V and 0 bases from J; bases unmatched to any gene: 3. Germline-derived CDR1 and CDR2 are SQVTM and ANQGSEA. This CDR3 is 14 amino acids long. The CDR3 sequence: CSVVLAGSTDTQYF. DNA of the CDR3: TGCAGCGTTGTTCTAGCGGGTAGCACAGATACGCAGTATTTT.

The rearrangement links TRBV28 to TRBJ2-3; TRBD2 matches 12 bases. The germline V gene encodes CDR1 MDHEN and CDR2 SYDVKM. The junction had 14 bases not matched to a gene; V was cut back by 6 bases and J by 4 bases. This CDR3 contains 18 residues. DNA of the CDR3: TGTGCCAGCAGGGGGAGTGGACTAGCGGGATCGGGGGCAGATACGCAGTATTTT. It specifies CASRGSGLAGSGADTQYF.

V and J are TRBV29-1 and TRBJ1-5, with 8 nucleotides matching TRBD1. Germline V gene sequence: CDR1 SQVTM, CDR2 ANQGSEA. This CDR3 is built from 13 residues. Unmatched junction bases numbered 7, after V lost 6 bases and J lost 6 bases. The chain's CDR3 is CSVAGGLGQPQHF. For the CDR3, the DNA is TGCAGCGTAGCAGGGGGCTTAGGTCAGCCCCAGCATTTT.

The V and J genes are TRBV5-1 and TRBJ2-1; D gene uncertain. Trimming removed 0 bases at V and 6 bases at J, with 13 bases between. CDR1 and CDR2 (germline): SGHRS, YFSETQ. This CDR3 is built from 15 residues. The CDR3 loop reads CASSLEAPEANEQFF. CDR3 DNA sequence: TGCGCCAGCAGCTTGGAAGCCCCCGAAGCCAATGAGCAGTTCTTC.

V and J are TRBV15 and TRBJ2-7, with 12 nucleotides matching TRBD2. The CDR3 spans 14 residues. Trimming removed 9 bases from V and 5 bases from J; junction bases left unmatched: 8. Looked up from germline, CDR1 is LNHNV and CDR2 is YYDKDF (reference sequence). In nucleotides, the CDR3 is TGTGCCACTACACGACTAGCGGGAGACCACGAGCAGTACTTC. This translates into CATTRLAGDHEQYF.

This sequence joins TRBV19 and TRBJ1-1, with 7 bases lining up with TRBD1. The CDR3 runs to 17 residues. The V and J ends lost 11 bases and 0 bases, in that order; junction bases with no gene match: 18. Germline values: CDR1 LNHDA, CDR2 SQIVND (reference sequence). CDR3 amino acids: CAGHPSTGTALNTEAFF. The CDR3, as DNA: TGTGCCGGTCATCCATCAACGGGGACAGCTTTGAACACTGAAGCTTTCTTT.

The CDR3 DNA reads as TGTGCCAGCAGCTTGGGCGTACAGTTTAATGAAAAACTGTTTTTT. Translating gives CASSLGVQFNEKLFF. The V and J genes are TRBV5-6 and TRBJ1-4; D not certain. Germline lookup yields CDR1 SGHDT and CDR2 YYEEEE. V gave up 0 bases and J gave up 4 bases, with 10 bases separating them. The CDR3 loop spans 15 amino acids. The whole variable domain, filled in from reference TRBV5-6 and TRBJ1-4, reads DAGVTQSPTHLIKTRGQQVTLRCSPKSGHDTVSWYQQALGQGPQFIFQYYEEEERQRGNFPDRFSGHQFPNYSSELNVNALLLGDSALYLCASSLGVQFNEKLFFGSGTQLSVL.

CDR3 sequence: CASSLAHRDRRYEQYF. Written as DNA, the CDR3 is TGTGCCAGCAGCTTAGCGCACCGGGACAGACGCTACGAGCAGTACTTC. V gene TRBV7-9 combines with J gene TRBJ2-7, with TRBD1 identical over 7 bases. The junction had 8 bases not matched to a gene; V was cut back by 0 bases and J by 3 bases. Germline CDR1 reads SEHNR; CDR2 reads FQNEAQ (reference sequence). This CDR3 spans 16 amino acids.

The V call is TRBV28, the J call TRBJ1-2; D is undetermined. Deletions cut 6 bases from V and 6 bases from J, with 23 bases between. The CDR3 consists of 16 residues. Germline CDR1 MDHEN, CDR2 SYDVKM. The CDR3 is CASRYEPPTTPNGYTF. Here the CDR3 DNA reads TGTGCCAGCAGATACGAACCTCCTACTACCCCTAATGGCTACACCTTC.

V is TRBV5-1 and J is TRBJ1-6; D is undetermined. The CDR3 contains 15 residues. V was cut by 0 bases and J by 8 bases, with 12 bases left in between. Germline-derived CDR1 and CDR2 are SGHRS and YFSETQ. The CDR3 is CASSLGGRGDSPLHF. For the CDR3, the DNA is TGCGCCAGCAGCTTGGGAGGGCGCGGGGATTCACCCCTCCACTTT.

The rearrangement links TRBV4-1 to TRBJ1-6; 7 nucleotides match TRBD1. This CDR3 spans 15 amino acids. From germline, CDR1 is MGHRA and CDR2 YSYEKL. The V and J ends lost 6 bases and 4 bases, in that order; junction bases with no gene match: 6. CDR3 DNA sequence: TGCGCCAGCAGACCCGGGACAGATTATAATTCACCCCTCCACTTT. Its protein is CASRPGTDYNSPLHF.

The chain joins TRBV9 to TRBJ2-1; 11 bases fit TRBD2. V gave up 4 bases and J gave up 8 bases; unmatched junction bases: 11. Germline CDR1 and CDR2: SGDLS and YYNGEE. CDR3 length: 16 amino acids. CDR3 region: CASSPRLAGTRDEQFF. The CDR3 nucleotides read TGTGCCAGCAGCCCCAGACTAGCGGGAACACGGGATGAGCAGTTCTTC.

J is TRBJ1-3 and V is TRBV19; possible D gene TRBD1, 5 bases. This CDR3 is 16 amino acids long. Germline loops: CDR1 LNHDA, CDR2 SQIVND (reference sequence). V lost 3 bases and J lost 4, with 16 bases in between. The CDR3 region has the DNA TGTGCCAGTAGTATTCGGGTGGACACTTCGGGAAACACCATATATTTT. This codes for CASSIRVDTSGNTIYF. The whole variable domain, filled in from reference TRBV19 and TRBJ1-3, reads DGGITQSPKYLFRKEGQNVTLSCEQNLNHDAMYWYRQDPGQGLRLIYYSQIVNDFQKGDIAEGYSVSREKKESFPLTVTSAQKNPTAFYLCASSIRVDTSGNTIYFGEGSWLTVV.

The chain employs TRBV27 and TRBJ2-5, with 10 bases fitting TRBD2. Trimming took 3 bases from V and 2 from J; bases not matched to a gene: 21. From germline, CDR1 is MNHEY and CDR2 SMNVEV (reference sequence). The CDR3 has 21 amino acids. The CDR3 sequence is CASSFRLPLAGGPRAQETQYF. CDR3 bases: TGTGCCAGCAGTTTCCGGCTCCCCTTAGCGGGAGGCCCAAGGGCACAAGAGACCCAGTACTTC.

The chain recombines TRBV9 with TRBJ2-2; 10 nucleotides align to TRBD2. The CDR3 sequence is 16 residues long. V trimming: 3 bases; J trimming: 2 bases; junction bases outside the gene matches: 4. Germline V gives CDR1 SGDLS, CDR2 YYNGEE. The CDR3 nucleotides read TGTGCCAGCAGCGACCTAGCGGGGGACAACACCGGGGAGCTGTTTTTT. Translated, it gives CASSDLAGDNTGELFF.